Below are 21 T cell receptor beta chains sequenced from a single sample in a study of T cells expressing NK-cell markers. Following a re-call of the 5' RACE reads, TCRdb has one entry per CDR3 protein and lacks DNA. The listing records about 460,000 distinct CDR3 sequences. Sequenced material: blood T cells: a sorted CD56 or NKG2C T cell subset, CD4+ or CD8+ T cells, or bulk PBMC T cells (not recorded which). The receptors originated from a woman aged 45 to 65 in good health.

V is TRBV24-1 and J is TRBJ2-5. Germline V gene data show CDR1 as KGHDR and CDR2 as SFDVKD. The CDR3 is 14 residues long. CDR3 protein: CATSFGHFQETQYF.

V and J are TRBV12-3 or TRBV12-4 and TRBJ2-4. The CDR3 sequence is 12 residues long. The chain's CDR3 is CASRRFGDIQYF.

The gene calls are TRBV27 and TRBJ2-7; the D call from TCRdb, TRBD1, cannot be confirmed without DNA. The CDR3 is 16 amino acids. Germline loops: CDR1 MNHEY, CDR2 SMNVEV (reference sequence). The chain's CDR3 is CASRHDRGAISYEQYF.

This rearrangement joins TRBV12-3 or TRBV12-4 to TRBJ2-3. This CDR3 comprises 15 residues. The CDR3 reads CASSSPIRVPDTQYF.

The chain joins TRBV5-1 to TRBJ2-5; checking the TCRdb D call of TRBD2 is not possible without DNA. This CDR3 has 18 amino acids. Germline lookup yields CDR1 SGHRS and CDR2 YFSETQ. CDR3: CASRVASSGVGYQETQYF.

The rearrangement links TRBV20-1 to TRBJ2-1; the D gene TCRdb calls, TRBD2, cannot be checked with no DNA. CDR1 and CDR2 from the germline V gene are DFQATT and SNEGSKA (reference sequence). The CDR3 totals 14 residues. The CDR3 spells CSARAGGTYNEQFF.

The V and J genes are TRBV24-1 and TRBJ2-1; absent DNA, TCRdb's TRBD1 call cannot be checked. Looked up from germline, CDR1 is KGHDR and CDR2 is SFDVKD. The CDR3 loop spans 14 amino acids. CDR3 residues: CATSDIYGQGKQFF.

The chain couples TRBV12-3 or TRBV12-4 to TRBJ2-5; TCRdb calls TRBD1, which cannot be checked without DNA. The CDR3 sequence is 17 residues long. The CDR3 sequence: CASSLSGTGPTQETQYF.

The rearrangement joins TRBV9 to TRBJ2-1; TCRdb outputs TRBD2, but without DNA this stays unchecked. This CDR3 is built from 19 residues. The V gene's germline CDR1 is SGDLS and CDR2 YYNGEE. The CDR3 reads CASSVGSSGRAGVYNEQFF.

The V gene is TRBV5-4, the J gene TRBJ1-4. The V gene's germline CDR1 is SGHNT and CDR2 YYREEE (reference sequence). CDR3 length equals 12 residues. CDR3 region: CASSLQDGKLFF.

V and J are TRBV9 and TRBJ2-3. There are 14 residues in the CDR3. Germline V lookup: CDR1 SGDLS, CDR2 YYNGEE. Here the CDR3 reads CASSVEVVGNTQYF.

This chain connects TRBV20-1 to TRBJ1-5. The CDR3 is 13 residues long. Germline CDR1 and CDR2: DFQATT and SNEGSKA (reference sequence). The chain's CDR3 is CSVESRDNQPQHF.

The chain links TRBV5-6 to TRBJ2-5; the D gene TCRdb calls, TRBD2, cannot be checked with no DNA. The CDR3 contains 16 residues. CDR1 and CDR2 (germline): SGHDT, YYEEEE. CDR3: CASSAISSGDQETQYF. Full variable domain (remainder filled in from reference TRBV5-6 and TRBJ2-5): DAGVTQSPTHLIKTRGQQVTLRCSPKSGHDTVSWYQQALGQGPQFIFQYYEEEERQRGNFPDRFSGHQFPNYSSELNVNALLLGDSALYLCASSAISSGDQETQYFGPGTRLLVL.

This chain connects TRBV6-5 to TRBJ2-3; lacking DNA, the TRBD1 call made by TCRdb goes unchecked. CDR1 is MNHEY and CDR2 is SVGAGI in the germline V gene. The CDR3 length is 13 residues. The CDR3 sequence is CASRGSGTDTQYF.

The chain links TRBV10-3 to TRBJ2-5. CDR1 is ENHRY, CDR2 SYGVKD, per germline. This CDR3 has 12 amino acids. The CDR3: CATGTPQETQYF.

This rearrangement joins TRBV12-3 or TRBV12-4 to TRBJ2-3; TCRdb's D call of TRBD1 is untestable without DNA. The CDR3 loop spans 14 amino acids. CDR3 amino acids: CASTQGHSTDTQYF.

The chain's CDR3 is CASRGLGYQETQYF. The chain links TRBV4-1 to TRBJ2-5; TCRdb names TRBD1, which stays unverified in the absence of DNA. The CDR3 loop spans 14 amino acids. Per the germline V gene, CDR1 is MGHRA and CDR2 is YSYEKL.

V is TRBV3-1 and J is TRBJ2-3; absent DNA, TCRdb's TRBD2 call cannot be checked. The CDR3 runs 15 residues. Germline values: CDR1 LGHDT, CDR2 YNNKEL (reference sequence). CDR3 in amino acids: CASSPVGSRTDTQYF.

The chain uses TRBV6-5 and TRBJ2-6; the TRBD1 assignment by TCRdb is unverifiable without DNA. There are 17 residues in the CDR3. CDR1 is MNHEY and CDR2 is SVGAGI in the germline V gene. CDR3 sequence: CASSYADRVSGANVLTF.

The CDR3: CSVEKGADTQYF. The gene calls are TRBV29-1 and TRBJ2-3. The CDR3 covers 12 residues. CDR1 SQVTM and CDR2 ANQGSEA come from the germline V gene.

The rearrangement links TRBV5-1 to TRBJ2-7; TCRdb designates TRBD2, a call that cannot be tested without DNA. CDR1 is SGHRS and CDR2 is YFSETQ in the germline V gene. CDR3 length: 16 amino acids. CDR3 amino acids: CASSLELAGRLYEQYF.